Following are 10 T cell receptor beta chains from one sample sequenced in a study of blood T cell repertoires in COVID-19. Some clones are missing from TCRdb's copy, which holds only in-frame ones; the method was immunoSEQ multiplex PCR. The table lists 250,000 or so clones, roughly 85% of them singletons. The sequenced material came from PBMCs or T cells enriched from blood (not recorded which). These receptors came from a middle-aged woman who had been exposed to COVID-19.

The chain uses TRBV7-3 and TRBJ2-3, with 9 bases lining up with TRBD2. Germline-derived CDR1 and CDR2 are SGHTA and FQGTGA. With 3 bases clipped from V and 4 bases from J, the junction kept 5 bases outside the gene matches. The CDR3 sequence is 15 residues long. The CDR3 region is CASSLGGGASDTQYF. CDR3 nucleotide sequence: TGTGCCAGCAGCTTGGGCGGGGGGGCCTCAGATACGCAGTATTTT.

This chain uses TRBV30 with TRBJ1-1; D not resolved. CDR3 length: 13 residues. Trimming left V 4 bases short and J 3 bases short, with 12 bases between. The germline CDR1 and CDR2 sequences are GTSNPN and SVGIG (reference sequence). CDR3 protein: CAWIKGADTEAFF. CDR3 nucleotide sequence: TGTGCCTGGATTAAGGGAGCAGACACTGAAGCTTTCTTT.

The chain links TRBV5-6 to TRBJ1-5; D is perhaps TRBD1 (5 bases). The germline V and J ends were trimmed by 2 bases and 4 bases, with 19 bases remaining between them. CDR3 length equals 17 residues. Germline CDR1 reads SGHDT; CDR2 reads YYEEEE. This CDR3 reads CASSFRTLTPENQPQHF. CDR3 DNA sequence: TGTGCCAGCAGCTTCCGGACATTAACCCCCGAGAATCAGCCCCAGCATTTT.

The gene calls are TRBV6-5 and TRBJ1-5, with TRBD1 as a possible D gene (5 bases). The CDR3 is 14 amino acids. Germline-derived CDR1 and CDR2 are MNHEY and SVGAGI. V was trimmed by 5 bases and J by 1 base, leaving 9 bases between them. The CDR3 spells CASSPAGSNQPQHF. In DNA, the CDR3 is TGTGCCAGCAGTCCAGCAGGGAGCAATCAGCCCCAGCATTTT.

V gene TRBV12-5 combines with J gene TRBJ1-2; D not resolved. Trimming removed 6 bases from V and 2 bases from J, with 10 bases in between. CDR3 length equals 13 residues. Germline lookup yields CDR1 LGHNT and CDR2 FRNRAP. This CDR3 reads CASGTNTNYGYTF. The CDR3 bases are TGTGCTAGTGGCACTAACACAAACTATGGCTACACCTTC.

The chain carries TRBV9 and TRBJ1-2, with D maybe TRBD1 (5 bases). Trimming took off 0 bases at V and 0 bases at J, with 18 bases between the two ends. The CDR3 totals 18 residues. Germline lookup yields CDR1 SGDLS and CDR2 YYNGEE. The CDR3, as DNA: TGTGCCAGCAGCGTAGGGCGGTCCCTTAAGGGGACTAACTATGGCTACACCTTC. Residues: CASSVGRSLKGTNYGYTF.

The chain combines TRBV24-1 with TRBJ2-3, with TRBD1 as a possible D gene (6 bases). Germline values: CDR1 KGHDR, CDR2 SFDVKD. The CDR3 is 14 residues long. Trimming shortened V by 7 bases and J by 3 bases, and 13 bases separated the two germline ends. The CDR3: CATSSATGTDTQYF. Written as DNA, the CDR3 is TGTGCCACCAGCTCCGCCACAGGGACAGATACGCAGTATTTT.

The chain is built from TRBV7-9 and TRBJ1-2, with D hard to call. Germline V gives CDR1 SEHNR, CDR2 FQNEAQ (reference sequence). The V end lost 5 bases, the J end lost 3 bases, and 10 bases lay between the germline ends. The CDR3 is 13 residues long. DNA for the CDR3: TGTGCCAGCAGCGACTCCACGGACTATGGCTACACCTTC. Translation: CASSDSTDYGYTF. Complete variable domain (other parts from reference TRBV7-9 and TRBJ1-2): DTGVSQNPRHKITKRGQNVTFRCDPISEHNRLYWYRQTLGQGPEFLTYFQNEAQLEKSRLLSDRFSAERPKGSFSTLEIQRTEQGDSAMYLCASSDSTDYGYTFGSGTRLTVV.

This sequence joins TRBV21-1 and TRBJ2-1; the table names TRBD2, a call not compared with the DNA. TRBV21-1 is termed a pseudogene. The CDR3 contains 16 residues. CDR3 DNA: TGTGCCAGCAGCACAACACTAGCGGGGGGGTACAATGAGCAGTTCTTC. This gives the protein CASSTTLAGGYNEQFF.

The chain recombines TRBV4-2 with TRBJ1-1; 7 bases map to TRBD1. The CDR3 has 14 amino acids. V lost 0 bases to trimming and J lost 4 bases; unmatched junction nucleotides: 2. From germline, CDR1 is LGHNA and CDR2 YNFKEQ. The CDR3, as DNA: TGTGCCAGCAGCCAAGAATACAGGGGCACTGAAGCTTTCTTT. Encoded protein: CASSQEYRGTEAFF.